The sequence of this T cell receptor (beta chain) was determined in a study of T-cell memory formation after mild COVID-19. Study information: The TCR clusters were mostly specific to one donor. General observations from the study: Mostly located in CM and EM were contracting CD4+ clones, with contracting CD8+ clones located in EMRA.

On this clonotype itself: Its antigen is unidentified.

Amplification by 5'RACE using constant-segment primers produced TCR alpha and TCR beta cDNA libraries that carried sample barcodes and UMIs. TCRdb re-derived calls from the 5' RACE reads in MiXCR, one entry per CDR3 protein. The table lists 90,000 to 120,000 distinct CDR3 sequences, roughly 19% of them singletons, with about 6% in the top ten. The junction had 5 bases not matched to a gene; V was cut back by 6 bases and J by 3 bases. CDR1 and CDR2 from the germline V gene are SQVTM and ANQGSEA. CDR3 size: 12 residues. The rearrangement links TRBV29-1 to TRBJ2-7; 7 nucleotides match TRBD2. The sequenced sample was PBMCs or a T cell subset sorted from them (not recorded which). The TCR comes from a young man who had mild COVID-19 (a few samples of this study predate the infection). Cell type and time point are not known. This CDR3 reads CSVVGGGYEQYF. Here the CDR3 DNA reads TGCAGCGTCGTAGGCGGGGGCTACGAGCAGTACTTC.